Below are 7 T cell receptor beta chains sequenced from a single sample in a study of PD-1 blockade in classical Hodgkin lymphoma. Sequencing was performed with immunoSEQ multiplex PCR; in TCRdb, only in-frame clones are kept and a portion is missing. The table records some 93,000 clones, roughly 87% of them present only once. Every patient experienced relapse after autologous stem cell transplantation, and brentuximab vedotin exposure varied. The starting material was peripheral blood mononuclear cells (PBMCs), obtained before the second cycle of nivolumab. The source of these receptors is a human donor with classical Hodgkin lymphoma.

This clone was picked up one time. The J gene is TRBJ2-1, the V gene TRBV4-2; 13 nucleotides agree with TRBD2. Germline V CDR1 and CDR2: LGHNA, YNFKEQ. V gave up 1 base and J gave up 2 bases; unmatched junction bases: 14. The CDR3 contains 21 residues. CDR3 sequence (DNA): TGTGCCAGCAGCCAAGCCTACACACTAGCGGGAGGGCCATTTACCTACAATGAGCAGTTCTTC. Translating gives CASSQAYTLAGGPFTYNEQFF.

The chain is built from TRBV29-1 and TRBJ2-5, with D possibly TRBD1 on 5 matching bases. Germline CDR1 reads SQVTM; CDR2 reads ANQGSEA. V lost 6 bases to trimming and J lost 3 bases, with 14 bases between them. There are 13 residues in the CDR3. In nucleotides, the CDR3 is TGCAGCGTCACGACAGTTAACGAAGAGACCCAGTACTTC. Residues: CSVTTVNEETQYF. The whole variable domain, filled in from reference TRBV29-1 and TRBJ2-5, reads SAVISQKPSRDICQRGTSLTIQCQVDSQVTMMFWYRQQPGQSLTLIATANQGSEATYESGFVIDKFPISRPNLTFSTLTVSNMSPEDSSIYLCSVTTVNEETQYFGPGTRLLVL.

In its sample, this clone was seen once. In the same sample, other DNA sequences code for this CDR3. The chain has TRBV28 and TRBJ2-7; 9 bases line up with TRBD1. Germline V lookup: CDR1 MDHEN, CDR2 SYDVKM. With 0 bases clipped from V and 4 bases from J, the junction kept 1 base outside the gene matches. This CDR3 spans 14 amino acids. In DNA form, the CDR3 reads TGTGCCAGCAGTTTATGGGACAGGGGATACGAGCAGTACTTC. This codes for CASSLWDRGYEQYF.

The rearrangement links TRBV30 to TRBJ2-7; D remains unclear. V lost 0 bases and J 3 bases, leaving 15 bases between the germline ends. Germline V gene lookup returns CDR1 GTSNPN and CDR2 SVGIG (reference sequence). This CDR3 region has 15 residues. For the CDR3, the DNA is TGTGCCTGGAGTGTTGGGTACTCCCGGTACTACGAGCAGTACTTC. This translates into CAWSVGYSRYYEQYF.

This clone was detected only once. This chain connects TRBV29-1 to TRBJ2-2; no firm D call. There are 13 residues in the CDR3. The V and J ends lost 7 bases and 2 bases respectively, with 11 bases between them. Germline values: CDR1 SQVTM, CDR2 ANQGSEA. For the CDR3, the DNA is TGCAGCGCTCCAGACACAAACACCGGGGAGCTGTTTTTT. It translates to CSAPDTNTGELFF.

Regarding this clone: A read error may produce the germline difference seen at one junction end. The rearrangement links TRBV7-2 to TRBJ2-1, with no clear D. CDR1 SGHTA and CDR2 FQGNSA come from the germline V gene. The CDR3 totals 9 residues. DNA for the CDR3: TGTGCCAGCAGCTCACCCCCAGTCTTC. Amino acid sequence: CASSSPPVF.

J is TRBJ2-7 and V is TRBV18; 12 nucleotides match TRBD2. CDR1 is KGHSH and CDR2 is LQKENI in the germline V gene. The ends lost 3 bases at V and 5 bases at J; junction bases unmatched: 5. The CDR3 is 15 amino acids. CDR3 amino acids: CASSPSLAGGDEQYF. CDR3 bases: TGTGCCAGCTCACCCTCACTAGCGGGAGGAGACGAGCAGTACTTC.